Listed below are T cell receptor beta chains from one sample, sequenced in a study of CD8+ T cells in alopecia areata. TCRdb's copy holds only in-frame clones and misses some; the assay was immunoSEQ multiplex PCR. Of 150,000 to 200,000 clones in the sample, approximately 60% were seen once. The material sequenced was CD4+ T cells sorted from blood, taken at week 24, from a patient treated with tofacitinib. These receptor sequences come from a human donor with alopecia areata. Each CDR3 is given with its conserved first and last residue. A D gene is named only where the DNA matches it firmly. Part of the rows lack a size; the others show once, few, many or a class for expanded clones.

j_call,clone_size,d_call,v_call,cdr3_nt,cdr3_aa
TRBJ2-1,once,TRBD1,TRBV6-5,TGTGCCAGCAGTCAGGGGACAGAGGAGTTCTTC,CASSQGTEEFF
TRBJ1-5,.,.,TRBV30,TGTGCCTGGAGTGTAAGGGGTAGCCAGCCCCAGCATTTT,CAWSVRGSQPQHF
TRBJ2-7,.,TRBD1,TRBV19,TGTGCCAGTAGTACCCAGGACAGGGGGTTCGACGAGCAGTACTTC,CASSTQDRGFDEQYF
TRBJ2-7,.,.,TRBV30,TGTGCCTGGAACCGAGACCGCCCCGGCGAGCAGTACTTC,CAWNRDRPGEQYF
TRBJ2-7,once,.,TRBV7-2,TGTGCCAGCAGCTTAGACGGGTCTTGGGTGTACTTC,CASSLDGSWVYF
TRBJ2-2,.,.,TRBV2,TGTGCCAGCAGTGACCGCGGATCCCGGCTGTTTTTT,CASSDRGSRLFF
TRBJ2-7,.,.,TRBV29-1,TGCAGCGTTGAACCCCGGGCGGCAACCTACGAGCAGTACTTC,CSVEPRAATYEQYF
TRBJ1-1,once,TRBD1,TRBV6-6,TGTGCCAGCACCAGGACAGGGAACACTGAAGCTTTCTTT,CASTRTGNTEAFF
TRBJ2-5,.,.,TRBV2,TGTGCCAGCAGCCTTCCAGAGACCCAGTACTTC,CASSLPETQYF
TRBJ2-7,.,.,TRBV20-1,TGCAGTGCTAGAACGGCGGGGAGAACGTACTTC,CSARTAGRTYF
TRBJ2-1,few,.,TRBV5-1,TGCGCCAGCGGACCAGGGGCGAATGAGCAGTTCTTC,CASGPGANEQFF
TRBJ2-6,.,.,TRBV25-1,TGTGCCAGCAGTGAATTCCGATGGTCCTCTGGGGCCAACGTCCTGACTTTC,CASSEFRWSSGANVLTF
TRBJ1-2,.,TRBD1,TRBV2,TGTGCCAGCAGTGTCACGGACAGGGTTTATGGCTACACCTTC,CASSVTDRVYGYTF